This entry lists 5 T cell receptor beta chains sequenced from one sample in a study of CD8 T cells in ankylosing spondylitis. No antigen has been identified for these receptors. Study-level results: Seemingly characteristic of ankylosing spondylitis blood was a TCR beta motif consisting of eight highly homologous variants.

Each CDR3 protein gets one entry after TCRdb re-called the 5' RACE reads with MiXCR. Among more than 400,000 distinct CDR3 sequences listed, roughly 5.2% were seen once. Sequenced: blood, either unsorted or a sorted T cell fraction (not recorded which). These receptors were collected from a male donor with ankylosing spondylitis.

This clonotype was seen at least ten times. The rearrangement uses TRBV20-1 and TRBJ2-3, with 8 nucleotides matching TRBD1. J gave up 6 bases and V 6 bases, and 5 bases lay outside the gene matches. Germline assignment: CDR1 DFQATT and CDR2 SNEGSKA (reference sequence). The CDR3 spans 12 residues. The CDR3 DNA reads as TGCAGTGCCGTTCAGGGGGCGGATACGCAGTATTTT. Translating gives CSAVQGADTQYF.

The CDR3 is CAISVKGTKDTEAFF. The CDR3, as DNA: TGTGCCATCAGTGTTAAAGGTACGAAGGACACTGAAGCTTTCTTT. The rearrangement links TRBV10-3 to TRBJ1-1; D remains ambiguous. CDR3 length: 15 amino acids. V was shortened by 4 bases and J by 3 bases, with 15 bases between the two germline ends. From germline, CDR1 is ENHRY and CDR2 SYGVKD.

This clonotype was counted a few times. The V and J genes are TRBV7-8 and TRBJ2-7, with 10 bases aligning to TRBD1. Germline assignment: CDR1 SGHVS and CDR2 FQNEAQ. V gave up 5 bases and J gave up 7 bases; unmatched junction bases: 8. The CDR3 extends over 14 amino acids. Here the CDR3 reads CASSAGQGKREQYF. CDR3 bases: TGTGCCAGCAGCGCGGGACAGGGGAAAAGGGAGCAGTACTTC.

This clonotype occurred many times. The CDR3, as DNA: TGTGCCAGCAGCCTCGGGACAGCTATTTATATGACCGGGGAGCTGTTTTTT. Its translation is CASSLGTAIYMTGELFF. The rearrangement joins TRBV9 to TRBJ2-2; 7 nucleotides align to TRBD1. CDR1 and CDR2 (germline): SGDLS, YYNGEE. Trimming at V came to 4 bases and at J to 5 bases, leaving 14 bases not matched to a gene. CDR3 length: 17 amino acids. The full variable domain, in which reference TRBV9 and TRBJ2-2 provide the parts outside the CDR3, is DSGVTQTPKHLITATGQRVTLRCSPRSGDLSVYWYQQSLDQGLQFLIQYYNGEERAKGNILERFSAQQFPDLHSELNLSSLELGDSALYFCASSLGTAIYMTGELFFGEGSRLTVL.

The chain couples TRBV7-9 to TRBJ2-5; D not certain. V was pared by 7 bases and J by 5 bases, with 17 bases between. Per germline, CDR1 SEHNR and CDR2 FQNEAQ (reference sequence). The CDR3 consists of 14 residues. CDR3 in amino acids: CASNARAHGETQYF. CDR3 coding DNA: TGTGCCAGCAACGCAAGGGCCCACGGGGAGACCCAGTACTTC.